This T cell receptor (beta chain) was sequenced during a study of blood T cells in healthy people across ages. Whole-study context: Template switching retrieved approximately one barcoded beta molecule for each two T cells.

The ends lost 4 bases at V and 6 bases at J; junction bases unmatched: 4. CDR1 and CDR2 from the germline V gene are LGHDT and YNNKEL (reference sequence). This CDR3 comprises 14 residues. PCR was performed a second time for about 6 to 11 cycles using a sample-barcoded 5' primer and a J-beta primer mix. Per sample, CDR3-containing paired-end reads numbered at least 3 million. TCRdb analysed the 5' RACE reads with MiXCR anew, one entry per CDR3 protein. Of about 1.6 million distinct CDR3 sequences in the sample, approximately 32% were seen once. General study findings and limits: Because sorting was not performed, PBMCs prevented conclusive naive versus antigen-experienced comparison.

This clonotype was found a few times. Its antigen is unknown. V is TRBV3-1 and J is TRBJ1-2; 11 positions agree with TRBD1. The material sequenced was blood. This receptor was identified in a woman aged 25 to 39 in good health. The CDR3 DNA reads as TGTGCCAGCAGCCGGGGGACAGGGGGAGATGGCTACACCTTC. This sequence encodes CASSRGTGGDGYTF.